These 26 T cell receptor beta chains share one sample of origin, sequenced in a study of tumor-infiltrating lymphocytes in localized non-small cell lung cancer. Data came from immunoSEQ multiplex PCR; TCRdb stores just in-frame clones and leaves some out. The sample lists approximately 15,000 clones; around 81% were seen once. Specimen: uninvolved lung tissue not adjacent to the tumor. All receptors derive from a human donor with non-small cell lung cancer.

The chain uses TRBV2 and TRBJ2-7; D unclear. The CDR3 runs 14 residues. In germline, CDR1 is SNHLY, CDR2 FYNNEI. V dropped 4 bases and J dropped 3 bases, with 13 bases sitting between them. The CDR3, as DNA: TGTGCCAGCAGTGGGTCCGAAACCAGCTACGAGCAGTACTTC. This sequence encodes CASSGSETSYEQYF.

The chain couples TRBV4-1 to TRBJ1-1, with D possibly matching TRBD1 (6 bases). V was cut by 0 bases and J by 0 bases, with 17 bases left in between. Germline assignment: CDR1 MGHRA and CDR2 YSYEKL. This CDR3 region has 18 residues. As DNA, the CDR3 is TGCGCCAGCAGCCAAGATGGCAGGGGCGTGAATTTGAACACTGAAGCTTTCTTT. It codes for CASSQDGRGVNLNTEAFF.

The CDR3: CASIQHGANVLTF. CDR3 bases: TGTGCCAGCATCCAGCATGGGGCCAACGTCCTGACTTTC. The V gene is TRBV6-1, the J gene TRBJ2-6; D is undetermined. Trimming took off 7 bases at V and 3 bases at J, with 7 bases between the two ends. The V gene's germline CDR1 is MNHNS and CDR2 SASEGT. CDR3 length: 13 residues.

This clone turned up a few times. The chain carries TRBV6-5 and TRBJ1-2; D gene uncertain. The germline gives CDR1 MNHEY, CDR2 SVGAGI. The CDR3 sequence is 12 residues long. The V end lost 4 bases, the J end lost 6 bases, and 9 bases lay between the germline ends. The CDR3 spells CASSSDGHGYTF. In DNA form, the CDR3 reads TGTGCCAGCAGTTCCGACGGACATGGCTACACCTTC.

V and J are TRBV5-1 and TRBJ1-3; unclear D gene. The germline V and J ends were trimmed by 0 bases and 4 bases, with 5 bases remaining between them. Per germline, CDR1 SGHRS and CDR2 YFSETQ. The CDR3 loop spans 13 amino acids. This CDR3 reads CASSLDIGNTIYF. The CDR3 coding sequence is TGCGCCAGCAGCTTGGATATCGGAAACACCATATATTTT.

The rearrangement joins TRBV14 to TRBJ2-7; the D gene is possibly TRBD1 (6 bases). The V end was cut by 0 bases, the J end by 5 bases, with 14 bases between. Germline V gene lookup returns CDR1 SGHDN and CDR2 FVKESK. The CDR3 is 15 residues long. CDR3: CASSQDHARGHEQYF. The CDR3 DNA sequence: TGTGCCAGCAGCCAAGATCACGCCAGGGGACACGAGCAGTACTTC.

This clone was recorded once. The chain couples TRBV10-2 to TRBJ2-1; 7 nucleotides align to TRBD2. CDR1 is WSHSY and CDR2 is SAAADI in the germline V gene. The V and J ends lost 2 bases and 2 bases, in that order; junction bases with no gene match: 6. The CDR3 sequence is 16 residues long. DNA for the CDR3: TGCGCCAGCAGTGAGGTCCTAGCGGCCCCCTACAATGAGCAGTTCTTC. Its translation is CASSEVLAAPYNEQFF.

This clone appeared a single time. The chain joins TRBV7-2 to TRBJ1-1; TRBD1 is a possible D gene (6 bases). Germline assignment: CDR1 SGHTA and CDR2 FQGNSA. The CDR3 consists of 17 residues. V was cut by 2 bases and J by 0 bases, with 16 bases left in between. As DNA, the CDR3 is TGTGCCAGCAGCTTAATGCCAGGGGCAAATATGAACACTGAAGCTTTCTTT. This translates into CASSLMPGANMNTEAFF.

The chain has TRBV4-2 and TRBJ1-1; a possible D gene is TRBD1 (6 bases). This CDR3 comprises 16 residues. Germline-derived CDR1 and CDR2 are LGHNA and YNFKEQ. Deletions cut 1 base from V and 1 base from J, with 13 bases between. The CDR3 DNA is TGTGCCAGCAGCCAAGGATACCGGACAGCGAACACTGAAGCTTTCTTT. Its protein is CASSQGYRTANTEAFF.

The rearrangement uses TRBV29-1 and TRBJ2-1; D is undetermined. CDR1 and CDR2 from the germline V gene are SQVTM and ANQGSEA. This CDR3 is 12 amino acids long. V was trimmed by 4 bases and J by 8 bases, leaving 12 bases between them. CDR3 sequence (DNA): TGCAGCGTTGGACCGCCTCGGCATGAGCAGTTCTTC. Translated, it gives CSVGPPRHEQFF.

The chain is built from TRBV28 and TRBJ2-5; TRBD1 aligns across 8 bases. The CDR3 consists of 13 residues. In germline, CDR1 is MDHEN, CDR2 SYDVKM. The trim removed 4 bases at V and 5 bases at J, leaving 3 bases unmatched. CDR3 protein: CASSSGGVETQYF. The CDR3 nucleotides read TGTGCCAGCAGTTCAGGGGGCGTGGAGACCCAGTACTTC. Looking up the rest from reference TRBV28 and TRBJ2-5 gives the full variable domain: DVKVTQSSRYLVKRTGEKVFLECVQDMDHENMFWYRQDPGLGLRLIYFSYDVKMKEKGDIPEGYSVSREKKERFSLILESASTNQTSMYLCASSSGGVETQYFGPGTRLLVL.

This clone was found once. The V call is TRBV13, the J call TRBJ2-5; 9 bases fit TRBD2. The junction had 8 bases not matched to a gene; V was cut back by 7 bases and J by 5 bases. This CDR3 is 14 amino acids long. The germline CDR1 and CDR2 sequences are PRHDT and FYEKMQ (reference sequence). CDR3 coding DNA: TGTGCCAGCACAGCGGGAGGTTTAATGGAGACCCAGTACTTC. It encodes CASTAGGLMETQYF.

The genes are TRBV11-3 and TRBJ2-1, with 9 bases matching TRBD1. This CDR3 comprises 13 residues. Germline loops: CDR1 SGHNT, CDR2 YENEEA. V lost 8 bases to trimming and J lost 5 bases; unmatched junction nucleotides: 4. The CDR3 bases are TGTGCCAGCGGACAGGGGTCAGACAATGAGCAGTTCTTC. This encodes CASGQGSDNEQFF.

The chain is built from TRBV2 and TRBJ1-4; TRBD1 matches 8 bases. V trimming: 8 bases; J trimming: 8 bases; junction bases outside the gene matches: 4. There are 12 residues in the CDR3. Germline assignment: CDR1 SNHLY and CDR2 FYNNEI. The CDR3 DNA reads TGTGCCAGCGGACGACAGGGGGAAAAACTGTTTTTT. It codes for CASGRQGEKLFF.

The gene calls are TRBV29-1 and TRBJ2-3, with 12 positions matching TRBD2. Germline CDR1 is SQVTM and CDR2 is ANQGSEA. Trimming at V came to 5 bases and at J to 4 bases, leaving 7 bases not matched to a gene. CDR3 size: 15 residues. The chain's CDR3 is CSVPTSGSNPDTQYF. In DNA form, the CDR3 reads TGCAGCGTTCCGACTAGCGGGAGTAATCCAGATACGCAGTATTTT.

V and J are TRBV11-2 and TRBJ2-1, with D perhaps TRBD1 or TRBD2 (6 bases each). The CDR3 totals 17 residues. V was clipped by 3 bases and J by 5 bases, with 20 bases between them. Germline V CDR1 and CDR2: SGHAT, FQNNGV. This CDR3 reads CASSLTLTGAGNNEQFF. CDR3 DNA sequence: TGTGCCAGCAGCTTGACCTTAACGGGGGCAGGGAACAATGAGCAGTTCTTC.

This clone showed up just a few times. J is TRBJ1-1 and V is TRBV9; no clear D gene. Germline values: CDR1 SGDLS, CDR2 YYNGEE. Trimming pared 1 base from V and 6 bases from J, leaving 13 bases between. The CDR3 runs 14 residues. The CDR3 region is CASSVTPFTAEAFF. CDR3 bases: TGTGCCAGCAGCGTAACTCCCTTCACAGCTGAAGCTTTCTTT. Based on the CDR3 plus reference TRBV9 and TRBJ1-1, the full variable domain is DSGVTQTPKHLITATGQRVTLRCSPRSGDLSVYWYQQSLDQGLQFLIQYYNGEERAKGNILERFSAQQFPDLHSELNLSSLELGDSALYFCASSVTPFTAEAFFGQGTRLTVV.

Notes on this clone: At one end, the junction sequence differs from germline, possibly due to a read error. The chain joins TRBV5-6 to TRBJ2-7; D is uncertain. Germline CDR1 SGHDT, CDR2 YYEEEE. The CDR3 contains 12 residues. The CDR3 sequence: CASSWMGYEQYF. The CDR3 DNA reads as TGTGCCAGCAGCTGGATGGGATACGAACAGTACTTC. Supplemented by reference TRBV5-6 and TRBJ2-7, the full variable domain reads DAGVTQSPTHLIKTRGQQVTLRCSPKSGHDTVSWYQQALGQGPQFIFQYYEEEERQRGNFPDRFSGHQFPNYSSELNVNALLLGDSALYLCASSWMGYEQYFGPGTRLTVT.

This chain links TRBV6-4 with TRBJ1-3; D possibly corresponds to TRBD1 (5 bases). V lost 10 bases and J lost 7, with 17 bases in between. Germline CDR1 is MRHNA and CDR2 is SNTAGT. The CDR3 sequence is 13 residues long. CDR3 sequence reads: CAITRQFGNTIYF. The DNA for the CDR3 is TGTGCCATCACCCGACAGTTTGGGAACACCATATATTTT.

CDR3 in amino acids: CASTPEGQPQHF. The CDR3 bases are TGTGCCAGCACCCCCGAAGGTCAGCCCCAGCATTTT. The V and J genes are TRBV6-6 and TRBJ1-5, with D unresolved. The CDR3 contains 12 residues. The germline V gene encodes CDR1 MNHNY and CDR2 SVGAGI (reference sequence). V lost 7 bases, J lost 6 bases, and 10 bases lay in between.

This chain joins TRBV5-1 and TRBJ1-1, with D possibly matching TRBD1 (6 bases). Per the germline V gene, CDR1 is SGHRS and CDR2 is YFSETQ. With 2 bases removed from V and 5 bases from J, the gap between germline ends came to 10 bases. The CDR3 length is 13 residues. The CDR3 nucleotides are TGCGCCAGCAGCTTTGACAGGTTAACTGAAGCTTTCTTT. Its translation is CASSFDRLTEAFF.

This rearrangement joins TRBV18 to TRBJ1-5; TRBD1 agrees at 8 bases. J lost 4 bases, V lost 4 bases, and 6 bases had no gene match. The CDR3 has 15 amino acids. Germline loops: CDR1 KGHSH, CDR2 LQKENI. The CDR3 sequence: CASSQTGDLNQPQHF. CDR3 nucleotides: TGTGCCAGCTCACAGACAGGGGATTTGAATCAGCCCCAGCATTTT.

This clone was counted once. The chain couples TRBV6-5 to TRBJ1-1, with D possibly being TRBD1 (5 bases). The germline V and J ends were trimmed by 6 bases and 3 bases, with 11 bases remaining between them. Germline V lookup: CDR1 MNHEY, CDR2 SVGAGI. The CDR3 sequence is 13 residues long. CDR3 in DNA: TGTGCCAGCAGAGGATCGGGGGACACTGAAGCTTTCTTT. It specifies CASRGSGDTEAFF.

This clone was detected once. The rearrangement links TRBV7-2 to TRBJ1-2, with unresolved D. Trimming shortened V by 1 base and J by 8 bases, and 14 bases separated the two germline ends. The germline V gene encodes CDR1 SGHTA and CDR2 FQGNSA. The CDR3 is 14 amino acids. CDR3 residues: CASSLGTSALGYTF. In DNA form, the CDR3 reads TGTGCCAGCAGCTTAGGGACCTCCGCTTTAGGCTACACCTTC.

CDR3 bases: TGTGCCAGCAGTGTGCTAGCTCCCAATGAGCAGTTCTTC. The encoded protein is CASSVLAPNEQFF. V and J are TRBV2 and TRBJ2-1; TRBD2 is a possible D gene (5 bases). Trimming cost V 4 bases and J 6 bases, with 10 bases left between them. The CDR3 has 13 residues. Germline-derived CDR1 and CDR2 are SNHLY and FYNNEI.

The chain recombines TRBV6-5 with TRBJ1-1; TRBD1 is a possible D gene (5 bases). V was trimmed by 0 bases and J by 3 bases, leaving 11 bases between them. CDR3 length: 15 amino acids. CDR1 and CDR2 (germline): MNHEY, SVGAGI. In DNA, the CDR3 is TGTGCCAGCAGTTACTCCCACAAACAGGACACTGAAGCTTTCTTT. It is translated as CASSYSHKQDTEAFF.